The 17 T cell receptor beta chains presented below share a single source sample, sequenced in a study of blood T cell repertoires in COVID-19. The table came from immunoSEQ multiplex PCR; TCRdb's copy has only in-frame clones and leaves some out. The repertoire holds 60,000 to 70,000 clones, 88% seen once, with 1.2% in the top ten. The sample taken for sequencing was peripheral blood. All receptors come from a woman in her sixties or seventies with acute or convalescent COVID-19.

The gene calls are TRBV15 and TRBJ1-2; D ambiguous. Trimming cost V 0 bases and J 5 bases, with 7 bases left between them. This CDR3 spans 13 amino acids. Germline V gene lookup returns CDR1 LNHNV and CDR2 YYDKDF (reference sequence). CDR3 bases: TGTGCCACCAGCAGAGATGGACTTTATGGCTACACCTTC. It yields the protein CATSRDGLYGYTF.

V usage is TRBV29-1 and J usage is TRBJ1-2; 7 bases fit TRBD1. This CDR3 contains 16 residues. CDR1 is SQVTM and CDR2 is ANQGSEA in the germline V gene. V dropped 6 bases and J dropped 3; count of bases not matched to a gene: 16. This CDR3 reads CSVSGGDSVSDYGYTF. The DNA for the CDR3 is TGCAGCGTCTCGGGGGGGGACAGCGTATCAGACTATGGCTACACCTTC.

CDR3 residues: CASSPRGVVYGYTF. CDR3 coding DNA: TGTGCCAGCAGCCCTCGGGGAGTGGTTTATGGCTACACCTTC. V usage is TRBV6-6 and J usage is TRBJ1-2; D unresolved. The CDR3 consists of 14 residues. The V gene's germline CDR1 is MNHNY and CDR2 SVGAGI (reference sequence). The ends were cut back, 6 bases at V and 5 bases at J, with 16 bases in the middle.

This chain joins TRBV5-1 and TRBJ2-4; tentatively, D is TRBD2 (5 bases). V gave up 4 bases and J gave up 4 bases, with 15 bases separating them. Germline CDR1 and CDR2: SGHRS and YFSETQ. The CDR3 is 15 amino acids. This chain's CDR3 is CASSPNSGQKNIQYF. CDR3 DNA sequence: TGCGCCAGCAGCCCTAACAGCGGCCAGAAAAACATTCAGTACTTC.

This clone showed up just once. The chain employs TRBV9 and TRBJ2-2; D may be TRBD1 (6 bases). From germline, CDR1 is SGDLS and CDR2 YYNGEE. The CDR3 consists of 15 residues. Trimming took off 3 bases at V and 0 bases at J, with 9 bases between the two ends. As DNA, the CDR3 is TGTGCCAGCAGCGCCGGGACAACGAACACCGGGGAGCTGTTTTTT. Translating it yields CASSAGTTNTGELFF.

The chain uses TRBV5-6 and TRBJ1-1, with D perhaps TRBD1 (6 bases). Trimming shortened V by 2 bases and J by 5 bases, and 7 bases separated the two germline ends. Germline V gives CDR1 SGHDT, CDR2 YYEEEE. The CDR3 runs 12 residues. The DNA for the CDR3 is TGTGCCAGCAGCTTTCAGGGGACTGAAGCTTTCTTT. It specifies CASSFQGTEAFF.

The chain recombines TRBV5-1 with TRBJ2-1, with TRBD1 matching over 7 bases. Germline-derived CDR1 and CDR2 are SGHRS and YFSETQ. This CDR3 spans 15 amino acids. The junction had 2 bases not matched to a gene; V was cut back by 0 bases and J by 2 bases. DNA of the CDR3: TGCGCCAGCAGCTTGGAAGGGACAGCCTACAATGAGCAGTTCTTC. This translates into CASSLEGTAYNEQFF.

The rearrangement links TRBV3-1 (or the pseudogene TRBV3-2) to TRBJ2-7; no clear D. The V gene's germline CDR1 is LGHDT and CDR2 YNNKEL (reference sequence). The CDR3 loop spans 13 amino acids. The V and J ends lost 1 base and 6 bases respectively, with 10 bases between them. The CDR3 DNA reads TGTGCCAGCAGCCAAGCGGGTCGACCCGAGCAGTACGTC. It yields the protein CASSQAGRPEQYV.

The chain has TRBV5-6 and TRBJ1-2, with 7 bases fitting TRBD1. V shed 4 bases, J shed 4 bases, and the junction held 7 bases outside the gene matches. This CDR3 comprises 14 residues. Per the germline V gene, CDR1 is SGHDT and CDR2 is YYEEEE. The CDR3 reads CASSVTGWVYGYTF. The DNA of the CDR3 is TGTGCCAGCAGCGTGACAGGGTGGGTCTATGGCTACACCTTC. Drawing the rest from reference TRBV5-6 and TRBJ1-2, the complete variable domain is DAGVTQSPTHLIKTRGQQVTLRCSPKSGHDTVSWYQQALGQGPQFIFQYYEEEERQRGNFPDRFSGHQFPNYSSELNVNALLLGDSALYLCASSVTGWVYGYTFGSGTRLTVV.

J is TRBJ2-7 and V is TRBV21-1; the table's D call of TRBD1 was not tested on the DNA. TRBV21-1 is a documented pseudogene. This CDR3 region has 12 residues. The CDR3 sequence is CASSKHSYEQYV. CDR3 in DNA: TGTGCCAGCAGCAAACACTCCTACGAGCAGTACGTC.

The rearrangement links TRBV19 to TRBJ2-7; 8 nucleotides align to TRBD2. Germline V gives CDR1 LNHDA, CDR2 SQIVND (reference sequence). The CDR3 covers 14 residues. The junction had 6 bases not matched to a gene; V was cut back by 2 bases and J by 6 bases. CDR3 DNA sequence: TGTGCCAGTAGTATAAAAGCGGGAGTATCCGAGCAGTACGTC. It encodes CASSIKAGVSEQYV.

The rearrangement joins TRBV5-1 to TRBJ1-5; D unresolved. The CDR3 totals 14 residues. Between the trimmed V and J ends, which lost 0 bases and 4 bases, there was a span of 8 bases. Germline loops: CDR1 SGHRS, CDR2 YFSETQ. The CDR3 bases are TGCGCCAGCAGCTTGGCACCACTTAATCAGCCCCAGCATTTT. Amino acid sequence: CASSLAPLNQPQHF.

The genes are TRBV5-4 and TRBJ2-1; TRBD2 agrees at 10 bases. Germline V CDR1 and CDR2: SGHNT, YYREEE (reference sequence). J lost 6 bases, V lost 0 bases, and 6 bases had no gene match. CDR3 length: 16 residues. The CDR3 coding sequence is TGTGCCAGCAGCTTGGCTAGCGGGGGTCTTTCCAATGAGCAGTTCTTC. Its translation: CASSLASGGLSNEQFF.

This rearrangement joins TRBV4-1 to TRBJ2-5; perhaps TRBD2 as D (7 bases). V lost 3 bases and J lost 2, with 16 bases in between. The CDR3 spans 16 residues. Germline V lookup: CDR1 MGHRA, CDR2 YSYEKL. CDR3 region: CASSHQPGGRQETQYF. The DNA for the CDR3 is TGCGCCAGCAGCCACCAACCCGGGGGGCGGCAAGAGACCCAGTACTTC.

The J gene is TRBJ2-4, the V gene TRBV7-9; TRBD1 might be the D (6 bases). The germline V gene has CDR1 SEHNR and CDR2 FQNEAQ (reference sequence). The CDR3 sequence is 15 residues long. V lost 5 bases to trimming and J lost 1 base, with 12 bases between them. This CDR3 reads CASSPTGLAKNIQYF. CDR3 in DNA: TGTGCCAGCAGCCCCACAGGGCTGGCCAAAAACATTCAGTACTTC.

V usage is TRBV4-2 and J usage is TRBJ1-2; D gene uncertain. V was shortened by 1 base and J by 6 bases, with 15 bases between the two germline ends. The germline CDR1 and CDR2 sequences are LGHNA and YNFKEQ. This CDR3 comprises 15 residues. CDR3 DNA: TGTGCCAGCAGCCAAGCTCCGGGGAAGCAGGATGGCTACACCTTC. This encodes CASSQAPGKQDGYTF.

The chain couples TRBV28 to TRBJ1-1; TRBD1 matches at 7 bases. The junction had 8 bases not matched to a gene; V was cut back by 4 bases and J by 6 bases. This CDR3 spans 14 amino acids. The germline V gene has CDR1 MDHEN and CDR2 SYDVKM. DNA for the CDR3: TGTGCCAGCAGTTCCCCCCGACAGGGACCTGAAGCTTTCTTT. It is translated as CASSSPRQGPEAFF.